This passage covers 5 T cell receptor beta chains from one sample sequenced in a study of shared clonotypes between healthy human individuals. Clones were sequenced by immunoSEQ multiplex PCR, and TCRdb holds only the in-frame ones, with some missing. The data show about 2.4 million clones, approximately 94% seen once. Sequenced input: naive CD4+ T cells sorted from blood. Subset indicated: CD45RA+ positively selected. These receptors came from a man in his late teens or twenties in good health.

The chain recombines TRBV19 with TRBJ2-2; the match to TRBD2 covers 11 bases. This CDR3 is built from 16 residues. Germline-derived CDR1 and CDR2 are LNHDA and SQIVND (reference sequence). V dropped 5 bases and J dropped 3; count of bases not matched to a gene: 5. CDR3 protein: CASSELAGVDTGELFF. CDR3 bases: TGTGCCAGTAGTGAACTAGCGGGAGTCGACACCGGGGAGCTGTTTTTT.

This clone was picked up one time. The chain joins TRBV7-8 to TRBJ2-5; no clear D gene. CDR3 size: 16 residues. CDR1 and CDR2 from the germline V gene are SGHVS and FQNEAQ. Trimming removed 0 bases at V and 1 base at J, with 12 bases between. CDR3 sequence reads: CASSLARWHSQETQYF. The CDR3 coding sequence is TGTGCCAGCAGCTTAGCGAGGTGGCACAGCCAAGAGACCCAGTACTTC.

CDR3 sequence reads: CASSPRTGTSYNEQFF. CDR3 nucleotides: TGCGCCAGCAGCCCTAGGACAGGGACATCCTACAATGAGCAGTTCTTC. This chain links TRBV5-1 with TRBJ2-1, with 8 bases aligning to TRBD1. Germline CDR1 and CDR2: SGHRS and YFSETQ. J gave up 1 base and V 4 bases, and 7 bases lay outside the gene matches. This CDR3 is built from 16 residues.

Notes on this clone: The junction differs from germline at one of its ends, possibly a read error. The chain couples TRBV7-7 to TRBJ2-3, with 10 bases identical to TRBD2. Germline V gene sequence: CDR1 SSHAT, CDR2 FNYEAQ (reference sequence). This CDR3 has 17 amino acids. CDR3 sequence (DNA): TGTGCTAGCAGCTTGGGAGCGGGGGGGCCCCCGACAGATACGCAGTATTTT. Protein: CASSLGAGGPPTDTQYF.

The count of this clone is one. CDR3 region: CASRPTSGSTDTQYF. DNA for the CDR3: TGCGCCAGCAGGCCCACTAGCGGAAGCACAGATACGCAGTATTTT. The chain links TRBV10-2 to TRBJ2-3; 8 bases align to TRBD2. Looked up from germline, CDR1 is WSHSY and CDR2 is SAAADI. The CDR3 runs to 15 residues. Unmatched junction bases numbered 5, after V lost 6 bases and J lost 0 bases.